Below are 22 T cell receptor beta chains sequenced from a single sample in a study of blood T cell repertoires in COVID-19. The assay was immunoSEQ multiplex PCR, and TCRdb's table has in-frame clones only and misses some. The sample includes about 170,000 clones, roughly 80% of them seen just once. Material for sequencing was peripheral blood. These receptor sequences come from a woman of 80 years or more with COVID-19, enrolled during active disease.

This clone has just a few counts. The gene calls are TRBV6-1 and TRBJ2-6; unclear D gene. This CDR3 comprises 16 residues. Trimming took off 0 bases at V and 7 bases at J, with 13 bases between the two ends. Germline assignment: CDR1 MNHNS and CDR2 SASEGT. The CDR3 bases are TGTGCCAGCAGTGAAGCGATCACTCACCGAGCCAACGTCCTGACTTTC. It encodes CASSEAITHRANVLTF.

A few counts support this clone. The gene calls are TRBV5-6 and TRBJ2-1; possible D gene TRBD2, 5 bases. The CDR3 loop spans 16 amino acids. The germline gives CDR1 SGHDT, CDR2 YYEEEE. Between the trimmed V and J ends, which lost 0 bases and 6 bases, there was a span of 16 bases. CDR3 amino acids: CASSLDAPRRFNEQFF. The CDR3 bases are TGTGCCAGCAGCTTGGACGCCCCCAGGAGGTTCAATGAGCAGTTCTTC.

This clone turned up a few times. The CDR3 sequence is CASSRTDTEAFF. CDR3 nucleotide sequence: TGTGCCAGCAGTCGGACAGACACTGAAGCTTTCTTT. V usage is TRBV12-3 or TRBV12-4 and J usage is TRBJ1-1, with D perhaps matching TRBD1 (6 bases). The CDR3 runs 12 residues. The germline V and J ends were trimmed by 5 bases and 3 bases, with 7 bases remaining between them.

The chain combines TRBV7-6 with TRBJ2-5; 7 positions agree with TRBD2. CDR3 length: 20 amino acids. In germline, CDR1 is SGHVS, CDR2 FNYEAQ. J lost 1 base, V lost 2 bases, and 19 bases had no gene match. The CDR3 coding sequence is TGTGCCAGCAGCTTAAGCCCTAAGAGCTCCGGGACTATCCTCCAAGAGACCCAGTACTTC. This gives the protein CASSLSPKSSGTILQETQYF.

V is TRBV9 and J is TRBJ2-1, with TRBD1 matching 7 bases. Germline values: CDR1 SGDLS, CDR2 YYNGEE. With 3 bases clipped from V and 13 bases from J, the junction kept 10 bases outside the gene matches. This CDR3 has 13 amino acids. The CDR3 sequence: CASSGLSDRPQFF. The CDR3 DNA sequence: TGTGCCAGCAGCGGATTATCGGACAGGCCTCAGTTCTTC.

On this clone itself: A read error may account for a junction end that differs from germline. The rearrangement uses TRBV7-7 and TRBJ2-2, with 11 bases matching TRBD2. The CDR3 spans 16 residues. From germline, CDR1 is SSHAT and CDR2 FNYEAQ (reference sequence). The CDR3 nucleotides are TGTGCTAGCAGCGCGGGACTAGCGGCGAACACCGGGGAGCTGTTTTTT. Its protein is CASSAGLAANTGELFF.

This clone was recorded only once. The chain employs TRBV3-1 (or the pseudogene TRBV3-2) and TRBJ1-1; D uncertain. Germline lookup yields CDR1 LGHDT and CDR2 YNNKEL (reference sequence). The CDR3 covers 12 residues. V was trimmed by 7 bases and J by 0 bases, leaving 6 bases between them. The DNA for the CDR3 is TGTGCCAGCAACACCTTGAACACTGAAGCTTTCTTT. This sequence encodes CASNTLNTEAFF.

The chain is built from TRBV5-8 and TRBJ1-3, with a tentative D call TRBD1 (5 bases). The CDR3 contains 13 residues. Trimming cost V 7 bases and J 6 bases, with 14 bases left between them. Germline assignment: CDR1 SGHTS and CDR2 YDEGEE. The CDR3 DNA follows: TGTGCCAGCTCGCGGGGGGGGACAAACACCATATATTTT. Encoded protein: CASSRGGTNTIYF.

The chain carries TRBV4-2 and TRBJ2-1; D call uncertain. Trimming removed 0 bases from V and 5 bases from J, with 11 bases in between. The CDR3 totals 15 residues. Germline assignment: CDR1 LGHNA and CDR2 YNFKEQ. The CDR3 loop is CASSQEVLLNNEQFF. The CDR3 DNA reads TGTGCCAGCAGCCAAGAAGTACTTCTTAACAATGAGCAGTTCTTC.

The chain carries TRBV28 and TRBJ1-1; D is ambiguous. Between the trimmed V and J ends, which lost 2 bases and 1 base, there was a span of 8 bases. Germline CDR1 reads MDHEN; CDR2 reads SYDVKM. The CDR3 loop spans 14 amino acids. CDR3 protein: CASSLTEWNTEAFF. The CDR3 DNA reads as TGTGCCAGCAGTTTAACAGAATGGAACACTGAAGCTTTCTTT.

The V gene is TRBV19, the J gene TRBJ1-1; 11 bases are shared with TRBD1. The V and J ends lost 5 bases and 6 bases, in that order; junction bases with no gene match: 11. Germline V gene lookup returns CDR1 LNHDA and CDR2 SQIVND (reference sequence). This CDR3 spans 16 amino acids. The DNA for the CDR3 is TGTGCCAGTAGTCCACGGGACAGGGGGATCGGCGCTGAAGCTTTCTTT. Amino acids: CASSPRDRGIGAEAFF. Using reference TRBV19 and TRBJ1-1 for the parts outside the CDR3, the full variable domain is DGGITQSPKYLFRKEGQNVTLSCEQNLNHDAMYWYRQDPGQGLRLIYYSQIVNDFQKGDIAEGYSVSREKKESFPLTVTSAQKNPTAFYLCASSPRDRGIGAEAFFGQGTRLTVV.

The chain combines TRBV5-1 with TRBJ2-1, with TRBD2 matching over 9 bases. The CDR3 runs 15 residues. Germline V gives CDR1 SGHRS, CDR2 YFSETQ. With V trimmed by 0 bases and J by 8 bases, 6 bases remained unmatched. The CDR3, as DNA: TGCGCCAGCAGCTTGGCGCGGCGGGGGGGCTATGAGCAGTTCTTC. This gives the protein CASSLARRGGYEQFF.

This clone occurred a few times. A read error may account for a junction end that differs from germline. V usage is TRBV2 and J usage is TRBJ2-7; D is perhaps TRBD2 (6 bases). The CDR3 has 21 residues. Per germline, CDR1 SNHLY and CDR2 FYNNEI. CDR3 sequence (DNA): TGTGCCAGCACTGAAGCGACCCTGTGGGCGCGCTCTCGGGGGAGCTCCTACGAGCAGTACTTC. This codes for CASTEATLWARSRGSSYEQYF.

The count of this clone is one. The chain employs TRBV30 and TRBJ2-2; maybe TRBD2 (6 bases). The CDR3 sequence is 15 residues long. The germline V and J ends were trimmed by 2 bases and 3 bases, with 13 bases remaining between them. CDR1 and CDR2 from the germline V gene are GTSNPN and SVGIG (reference sequence). The DNA for the CDR3 is TGTGCCTGGAGTCCCCGATGGGAGGACACCGGGGAGCTGTTTTTT. Its protein is CAWSPRWEDTGELFF.

The J gene is TRBJ2-7, the V gene TRBV12-3 or TRBV12-4; no clear D. The CDR3 is 12 residues long. V was clipped by 5 bases and J by 6 bases, with 11 bases between them. The CDR3 bases are TGTGCCAGCAGTCTCTCCGGTGCCGAGCAGTACTTC. This translates into CASSLSGAEQYF.

This clone was observed a handful of times. The V call is TRBV27, the J call TRBJ1-1, with D perhaps matching TRBD1 (5 bases). This CDR3 has 13 residues. The germline CDR1 and CDR2 sequences are MNHEY and SMNVEV (reference sequence). V lost 3 bases to trimming and J lost 8 bases, with 13 bases between them. The CDR3 here is CASSFQGGVEAFF. The CDR3, as DNA: TGTGCCAGCAGTTTCCAGGGTGGGGTAGAAGCTTTCTTT.

This clone occurred many times. This sequence joins TRBV10-3 and TRBJ1-4, with D tentatively TRBD1 (5 bases). Germline CDR1 and CDR2: ENHRY and SYGVKD. The V gene lost 3 bases and the J gene lost 7 bases, with 9 bases spanning the gap. The CDR3 has 13 amino acids. The CDR3 sequence: CAISEGTVEKLFF. CDR3 DNA sequence: TGTGCCATCAGTGAAGGGACTGTTGAAAAACTGTTTTTT.

The chain uses TRBV2 and TRBJ2-3; TRBD2 matches 7 bases. The V gene's germline CDR1 is SNHLY and CDR2 FYNNEI. Trimming cost V 7 bases and J 4 bases; bases outside gene matches: 8. This CDR3 spans 14 amino acids. The CDR3 DNA follows: TGTGCCAGCACACCTCGGGGGGTCCCAGATACGCAGTATTTT. Translation gives CASTPRGVPDTQYF.

The rearrangement joins TRBV10-3 to TRBJ1-2; 10 bases are shared with TRBD1. Looked up from germline, CDR1 is ENHRY and CDR2 is SYGVKD. V lost 10 bases to trimming and J lost 1 base; unmatched junction nucleotides: 6. CDR3 length: 14 amino acids. In DNA form, the CDR3 reads TGTGCCACCCATGGGACAGGGGATAACTATGGCTACACCTTC. Translated: CATHGTGDNYGYTF.

This clone has a single count. The gene calls are TRBV19 and TRBJ1-2; tentative D call: TRBD1 (6 bases). V lost 8 bases, J lost 0 bases, and 16 bases lay in between. CDR1 is LNHDA, CDR2 SQIVND, per germline (reference sequence). This CDR3 region has 15 residues. For the CDR3, the DNA is TGTGCCAGTTCTGTACAGGGACCAGCTAACTATGGCTACACCTTC. Translation gives CASSVQGPANYGYTF. Based on the CDR3 plus reference TRBV19 and TRBJ1-2, the full variable domain is DGGITQSPKYLFRKEGQNVTLSCEQNLNHDAMYWYRQDPGQGLRLIYYSQIVNDFQKGDIAEGYSVSREKKESFPLTVTSAQKNPTAFYLCASSVQGPANYGYTFGSGTRLTVV.

This clone occurred once. This rearrangement joins TRBV6-5 to TRBJ1-2; D possibly corresponds to TRBD1 (6 bases). CDR1 is MNHEY and CDR2 is SVGAGI in the germline V gene. The CDR3 contains 12 residues. The V end was cut by 7 bases, the J end by 8 bases, with 14 bases between. In DNA, the CDR3 is TGTGCCAGCAACGGGGGGGCCGGCGGCTACACCTTC. Its translation is CASNGGAGGYTF.

The chain recombines TRBV27 with TRBJ1-6, with 9 bases identical to TRBD1. The CDR3 has 18 amino acids. The junction had 14 bases not matched to a gene; V was cut back by 8 bases and J by 3 bases. The germline V gene has CDR1 MNHEY and CDR2 SMNVEV (reference sequence). The chain's CDR3 is CASGAGQGIGVYNSPLHF. The DNA for the CDR3 is TGTGCCAGCGGTGCGGGACAGGGCATAGGGGTCTATAATTCACCCCTCCACTTT.